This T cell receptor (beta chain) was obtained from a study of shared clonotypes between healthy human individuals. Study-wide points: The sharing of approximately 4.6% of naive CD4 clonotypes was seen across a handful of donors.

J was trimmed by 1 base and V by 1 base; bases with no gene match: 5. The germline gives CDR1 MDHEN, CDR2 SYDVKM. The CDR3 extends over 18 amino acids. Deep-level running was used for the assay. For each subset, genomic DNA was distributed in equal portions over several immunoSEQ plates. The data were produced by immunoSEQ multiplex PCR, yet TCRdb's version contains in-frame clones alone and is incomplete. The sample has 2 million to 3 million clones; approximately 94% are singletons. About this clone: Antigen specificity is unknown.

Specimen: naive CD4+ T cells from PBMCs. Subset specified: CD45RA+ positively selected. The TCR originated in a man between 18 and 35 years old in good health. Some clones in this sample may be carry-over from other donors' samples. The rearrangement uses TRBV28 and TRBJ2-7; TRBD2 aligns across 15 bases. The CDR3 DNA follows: TGTGCCAGCAGTTTATTGTCGGGACTAGCGGGAGGATCCTACGAGCAGTACTTC. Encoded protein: CASSLLSGLAGGSYEQYF. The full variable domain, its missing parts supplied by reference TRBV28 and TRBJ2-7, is DVKVTQSSRYLVKRTGEKVFLECVQDMDHENMFWYRQDPGLGLRLIYFSYDVKMKEKGDIPEGYSVSREKKERFSLILESASTNQTSMYLCASSLLSGLAGGSYEQYFGPGTRLTVT.